The subject of this entry is one T cell receptor beta chain. Its target is unknown. Unmatched junction bases numbered 10, after V lost 8 bases and J lost 2 bases. CDR3 length: 15 residues. Germline assignment: CDR1 SEHNR and CDR2 FQNEAQ (reference sequence). Some clones are missing from TCRdb's copy, which holds only in-frame ones; the method was immunoSEQ multiplex PCR. This sample has approximately 41,000 clones; about nine tenths occur once, and the top ten carry 5% to 6%. The sample comes from a study of T cells in localized non-small cell lung cancer. Points from the study as a whole: Since sequencing was restricted to only one region of the tumor, intratumor heterogeneity remains a possibility. Clonality peaked in uninvolved adjacent lung rather than tumor. Turning up in adjacent lung were a median about 56 of the top 100 tumor clones. With higher T cell density in blood came longer overall survival.

The J gene is TRBJ2-7, the V gene TRBV7-9; 9 nucleotides line up with TRBD2. The clonotype originates from a male donor aged 60 or over with stage II lung adenocarcinoma. Here the sequenced sample was peripheral blood mononuclear cells, taken before any cancer treatment. The CDR3 sequence is CASPPAGGTPYEQYF. CDR3 nucleotides: TGTGCCAGCCCCCCGGCGGGAGGGACCCCCTACGAGCAGTACTTC.